Each of the 19 T cell receptor beta chains below was sequenced from the same sample in a study of blood T cell dynamics during melanoma immunotherapy. The method was immunoSEQ multiplex PCR; TCRdb's version includes in-frame clones alone and lacks a portion of them. This sample has 9,100 or so clones, with about 86% found just once. Time point meaning: pre-treatment baseline. The sequencing used blood, collected from a patient treated with checkpoint blockade. These receptors all stem from a human donor with melanoma.

V gene TRBV5-1 combines with J gene TRBJ2-3; no clear D. This CDR3 has 17 residues. Germline CDR1 and CDR2: SGHRS and YFSETQ. Trimming pared 4 bases from V and 0 bases from J, leaving 18 bases between. DNA of the CDR3: TGCGCCAGCAGCCCGGGTTCGTCTTCTCCTAGCACAGATACGCAGTATTTT. It yields the protein CASSPGSSSPSTDTQYF.

The V call is TRBV9, the J call TRBJ2-5; a weak D match, TRBD2 (5 bases). The J call may be mistaken, given a closer DNA end match to TRBJ2-7. This CDR3 comprises 16 residues. Germline V gene sequence: CDR1 SGDLS, CDR2 YYNGEE. DNA for the CDR3: TGTGCCAGCAGCGTAGAGGACTCCTACGACGCCTACGAGCAGTACTTC. Translation: CASSVEDSYDAYEQYF.

J is TRBJ2-1 and V is TRBV18; 10 bases are a match to TRBD2. The V gene's germline CDR1 is KGHSH and CDR2 LQKENI. V was pared by 6 bases and J by 3 bases, with 5 bases of the junction left unmatched. This CDR3 has 15 residues. The CDR3 loop reads CASSPGLADYNEQFF. CDR3 coding DNA: TGTGCCAGCTCGCCAGGACTAGCGGACTACAATGAGCAGTTCTTC.

J is TRBJ2-7 and V is TRBV28, with TRBD2 identical over 10 bases. The CDR3 sequence is 14 residues long. The V segment lost 5 bases and the J segment 4 bases; nucleotides outside the gene matches: 5. CDR1 is MDHEN and CDR2 is SYDVKM in the germline V gene. The CDR3 DNA reads as TGTGCCAGCAGTATACTAGCGGGGAGATACGAGCAGTACTTC. Translation: CASSILAGRYEQYF.

The sample holds a few counts of this clone. V and J are TRBV11-3 and TRBJ2-2, with 11 bases fitting TRBD2. Germline V gene lookup returns CDR1 SGHNT and CDR2 YENEEA. The trim removed 5 bases at V and 6 bases at J, leaving 8 bases unmatched. CDR3 length: 16 amino acids. This CDR3 reads CASSPLSGGVAGELFF. The CDR3 DNA is TGTGCCAGCAGCCCCCTTAGCGGGGGGGTTGCCGGGGAGCTGTTTTTT.

The chain uses TRBV19 and TRBJ2-3; D gene uncertain. V was cut by 1 base and J by 6 bases, with 8 bases left in between. The germline V gene has CDR1 LNHDA and CDR2 SQIVND (reference sequence). This CDR3 comprises 13 residues. CDR3 DNA sequence: TGTGCCAGTAGTATAGCCCATTTGGATACGCAGTATTTT. It is translated as CASSIAHLDTQYF.

V and J are TRBV5-5 and TRBJ2-2, with a possible D match to TRBD2 (6 bases). V was pared by 1 base and J by 7 bases, with 20 bases between. Germline V gives CDR1 SGHKS, CDR2 YYEKEE (reference sequence). The CDR3 covers 17 residues. DNA for the CDR3: TGTGCCAGCAGCTTGTTCCCTAGCGAGGTATATCACGGGGAGCTGTTTTTT. Its translation: CASSLFPSEVYHGELFF.

The chain recombines TRBV18 with TRBJ2-4; 7 bases are a match to TRBD2. CDR1 and CDR2 (germline): KGHSH, LQKENI. The CDR3 runs to 14 residues. V shed 3 bases and J 7 bases; nucleotides not matched to a gene: 6. CDR3 coding DNA: TGTGCCAGCTCACCGATATCCGGGGGGAACATTCAGTACTTC. Residues: CASSPISGGNIQYF.

This clone was found once. This chain uses TRBV29-1 with TRBJ1-2, with a weak D call TRBD1 (6 bases). The CDR3 is 11 amino acids. Germline V gene sequence: CDR1 SQVTM, CDR2 ANQGSEA. V was trimmed by 7 bases and J by 7 bases, leaving 13 bases between them. CDR3 in amino acids: CSGLAGAGYTF. CDR3 coding DNA: TGCAGCGGCCTCGCGGGGGCTGGCTACACCTTC.

The V call is TRBV4-1, the J call TRBJ2-3, with D perhaps matching TRBD1 or TRBD2 (6 bases each). CDR3 length equals 17 residues. Per germline, CDR1 MGHRA and CDR2 YSYEKL. V lost 0 bases to trimming and J lost 4 bases, with 17 bases between them. The CDR3 sequence is CASSQDFTGAGPDTQYF. CDR3 nucleotide sequence: TGCGCCAGCAGCCAAGACTTCACGGGGGCAGGTCCAGATACGCAGTATTTT.

The chain couples TRBV5-1 to TRBJ2-2, with a possible D match to TRBD2 (6 bases). This CDR3 is built from 15 residues. V dropped 1 base and J dropped 2 bases, with 9 bases sitting between them. CDR1 SGHRS and CDR2 YFSETQ come from the germline V gene. The CDR3 loop reads CASSLNAGNTGELFF. The CDR3 region has the DNA TGCGCCAGCAGCTTGAATGCGGGAAACACCGGGGAGCTGTTTTTT.

The chain carries TRBV5-8 and TRBJ2-2, with a weak D call TRBD2 (6 bases). V was trimmed by 0 bases and J by 7 bases, leaving 13 bases between them. Germline CDR1 SGHTS, CDR2 YDEGEE. The CDR3 is made up of 15 amino acids. DNA for the CDR3: TGTGCCAGCAGCTTGGCCGGGACTCCAAACGGGGAGCTGTTTTTT. Its protein is CASSLAGTPNGELFF.

The CDR3 DNA sequence: TGTGCCAGCCAATCCCGAAGAACTGAAGCTTTCTTT. Translating it yields CASQSRRTEAFF. The gene calls are TRBV6-5 and TRBJ1-1; D gene uncertain. Germline CDR1 reads MNHEY; CDR2 reads SVGAGI. Deletions cut 8 bases from V and 5 bases from J, with 12 bases between. The CDR3 has 12 residues.

The gene calls are TRBV11-2 and TRBJ2-6; D not resolved. CDR1 SGHAT and CDR2 FQNNGV come from the germline V gene. CDR3 length: 11 amino acids. Trimming took 8 bases from V and 1 from J, leaving 0 bases between them. In DNA form, the CDR3 reads TGTGCCAGCTCTGGGGCCAACGTCCTGACTTTC. It is translated as CASSGANVLTF. Variable domain in full (rest from reference TRBV11-2 and TRBJ2-6): EAGVAQSPRYKIIEKRQSVAFWCNPISGHATLYWYQQILGQGPKLLIQFQNNGVVDDSQLPKDRFSAERLKGVDSTLKIQPAKLEDSAVYLCASSGANVLTFGAGSRLTVL.

CDR3: CASRGLERASYEQYF. In DNA, the CDR3 is TGTGCCAGCAGGGGGCTCGAGCGGGCAAGCTACGAGCAGTACTTC. The J gene is TRBJ2-7, the V gene TRBV27, with D possibly matching TRBD2 (6 bases). The CDR3 contains 15 residues. Germline V lookup: CDR1 MNHEY, CDR2 SMNVEV (reference sequence). Trimming took 6 bases from V and 3 from J, leaving 18 bases between them.

The genes are TRBV9 and TRBJ2-1; TRBD1 is a possible D gene (6 bases). This CDR3 contains 14 residues. Germline loops: CDR1 SGDLS, CDR2 YYNGEE. V was trimmed by 4 bases and J by 4 bases, leaving 12 bases between them. CDR3 region: CASSPQGNYNEQFF. CDR3 in DNA: TGTGCCAGCAGCCCCCAGGGGAATTACAATGAGCAGTTCTTC.

This clone was seen a single time. The V gene is TRBV21-1, the J gene TRBJ1-4; the table's D gene call, TRBD1, was not cross checked with the DNA. TRBV21-1 is termed a pseudogene. The CDR3 has 14 amino acids. CDR3 loop: CASTTGSTNEKLFF. The CDR3 region has the DNA TGTGCCAGCACTACAGGTTCGACTAATGAAAAACTGTTTTTT.

This clone was detected once. The rearrangement uses TRBV5-1 and TRBJ2-3; D remains unclear. The CDR3 is 14 amino acids. Germline-derived CDR1 and CDR2 are SGHRS and YFSETQ. V was shortened by 0 bases and J by 8 bases, with 13 bases between the two germline ends. CDR3 nucleotides: TGCGCCAGCAGCTTGGTGGTTGGCCCCACTACGCAGTATTTT. It is translated as CASSLVVGPTTQYF.

This chain connects TRBV5-1 to TRBJ1-2; 7 bases match TRBD1. This CDR3 contains 14 residues. Germline values: CDR1 SGHRS, CDR2 YFSETQ. V gave up 1 base and J gave up 5 bases; unmatched junction bases: 5. CDR3 sequence: CASSLLTGAYGYTF. Written as DNA, the CDR3 is TGCGCCAGCAGCTTGCTCACAGGGGCTTATGGCTACACCTTC. The entire variable domain, with the rest obtained from reference TRBV5-1 and TRBJ1-2, is as follows: KAGVTQTPRYLIKTRGQQVTLSCSPISGHRSVSWYQQTPGQGLQFLFEYFSETQRNKGNFPGRFSGRQFSNSRSEMNVSTLELGDSALYLCASSLLTGAYGYTFGSGTRLTVV.